The clone carrying this T cell receptor beta chain appeared a single time. What it recognizes is unknown. Looked up from germline, CDR1 is LGHNA and CDR2 is YSLEER. V dropped 2 bases and J dropped 7 bases, with 12 bases sitting between them. The CDR3 loop spans 14 amino acids. The sample comes from a study of T cell responses to AZD1222 COVID-19 vaccine. Whole-study findings and limits: The donors showed a predominance of white British ancestry and of females, with possible underestimation of clonal diversity. Once two AZD1222 doses were given, Spike-specific TCR breadth and depth went up.

Generated by immunoSEQ multiplex PCR, the TCRdb table keeps only in-frame clones and is missing some. This table has 90,000 to 150,000 clones, 86% appearing once. The sequences come from peripheral blood, collected 28 days after the second AZD1222 dose. The V and J genes are TRBV4-3 and TRBJ1-5; D might be TRBD1 (6 bases). The clonotype comes from an adult who received the AZD1222 COVID-19 vaccine. CDR3 sequence (DNA): TGCGCCAGCAGCCAACAGAGGGGGAGCCAGCCCCAGCATTTT. Translation: CASSQQRGSQPQHF.